This T cell receptor (beta chain) derives from a study of control samples from healthy donors and cancer patients (TCRdb year 2020). The library was made by the immunoSEQ multiplex PCR assay. TCRdb carries this immuneACCESS record with in-frame sequences only. Its versions omit some clonotypes, under half of them owing to an unresolved V gene in the studies checked, with the rest unexplained. Across this sample there are 100,000 to 150,000 clones, with 80% to 90% seen only once. In total, the top ten clones hold about 8.7% of the sample. This clone showed up just a few times. Its antigen is unknown. Nothing much larger sits one base from this clone, and base qualities are not available. The TCR originated in a man in his forties or fifties in good health. Sample: blood.

At the DNA level, the sequence is TGTGCCAGCTCACCGCACTCCTACGAGCAGTACTTC. Its protein is CASSPHSYEQYF. The V and J genes are TRBV18 and TRBJ2-7; the D gene cannot be resolved reliably. V lost 3 bases and J lost 0 bases; the stretch between them is 3 bases long. As encoded in the germline V gene, CDR1 is KGHSH while CDR2 is LQKENI. The CDR3 measures 12 amino acids from cysteine to phenylalanine. Left in the record is the CDR3 DNA by itself, 36 bases read in frame from the first base. The reference TRBV18 and TRBJ2-7 proteins fill in what lies around the CDR3, so the full variable domain reads NAGVMQNPRHLVRRRGQEARLRCSPMKGHSHVYWYRQLPEEGLKFMVYLQKENIIDESGMPKERFSAEFPKEGPSILRIQQVVRGDSAAYFCASSPHSYEQYFGPGTRLTVT.